The entry below gives a single TCR beta chain sequence along with its context. Antigen: not known. Reverse transcription of all isolated RNA meant that expressed TCRB transcripts were sequenced. Data came from immunoSEQ multiplex PCR; TCRdb stores just in-frame clones and leaves some out. This sample has 300,000 to 400,000 clones; around a tenth occur once, and the top ten carry 0.45% to 0.65%. Germline CDR1 and CDR2: SGHTA and FQGNSA. The CDR3 is made up of 13 amino acids. Between the trimmed V and J ends, which lost 5 bases and 0 bases, there was a span of 7 bases. The sample is drawn from a study of beta chain features in type 1 diabetes. Study-wide results and limits: Shorter TCRB CDR3s, moderately but significantly so, marked every one of the four CD4+ subsets in Type 1 diabetes patients.

The source material was central memory CD4+ T cells from blood. This receptor was obtained from a man aged 25 to 45 with type 1 diabetes. The chain links TRBV7-2 to TRBJ1-1, with D unclear. In nucleotides, the CDR3 is TGTGCCAGCAGCGCAGAGATGAACACTGAAGCTTTCTTT. Protein product: CASSAEMNTEAFF.